The subject of this entry is one T cell receptor (beta chain). Its specificity is not known. The germline V gene encodes CDR1 MNHEY and CDR2 SVGAGI. The CDR3 is 13 amino acids. This specimen belongs to a study of CXCR3-negative and CXCR3-positive naive CD8 T cells. General study results and limits: Diversity proved comparably high across both naive subsets and much lower in memory CD8+ cells. With respect to TRBV-TRBJ usage, naive CXCR3-negative and CXCR3-positive cells were similar; memory differed. TRB CDR3 properties were used to infer TCR strength, and surface CD5 was comparable between naive subsets.

The authors prepared UMI-labeled TRB cDNA libraries by 5' RACE. With the 5' RACE reads reprocessed, TCRdb shows one record per CDR3 protein and no DNA. The sample table sets out about 82,000 distinct CDR3 sequences. This receptor was taken from a human donor in good health. Some clones in this sample may be carry-over from other donors' samples. What was sequenced was naive CXCR3- CD8+ T cells from blood. As to subset: CD45RO-CCR7+CD27+CD95- naive CD8+ T cells lacking CXCR3 (TNR3-). This rearrangement joins TRBV6-5 to TRBJ2-3; TCRdb's assignment of TRBD1 cannot be checked, as there is no DNA. This chain's CDR3 is CASARGGTDTQYF.